These T cell receptor beta chains were read from a single sample in a study of post-analysis software for immune sequencing data. TCRdb used MiXCR to reprocess the PCR reads, holding one entry per CDR3 protein. The top ten clones hold around 4.5% of a sample with about 820,000 distinct CDR3 sequences, 53% of them seen once. Sequences were obtained from blood. The receptors here all came from a girl aged 10-17 years with multiple sclerosis. CDR3s include the opening cysteine and the closing phenylalanine or tryptophan. Fields, in order: V gene, D gene, clone size, J gene, CDR3 protein, CDR3 DNA. The D gene is left open where the match is weak. A row's size may be missing; if present it is once, few, many or a size class.

v_call: TRBV20-1; d_call: NA; clone_size: NA; j_call: TRBJ2-7; cdr3_aa: CSARGDRTYEQYF; cdr3_nt: TGCAGTGCTAGGGGGGACCGCACCTACGAGCAGTACTTC
v_call: TRBV5-1; d_call: NA; clone_size: NA; j_call: TRBJ1-4; cdr3_aa: CASSLEVSAGKLFF; cdr3_nt: TGCGCCAGCAGCTTGGAGGTCAGCGCGGGGAAACTGTTTTTT
v_call: TRBV5-1; d_call: TRBD2; clone_size: NA; j_call: TRBJ2-1; cdr3_aa: CASSSRGSGSPRGANEQFF; cdr3_nt: TGCGCCAGCAGCTCCCGTGGTAGCGGGAGCCCTAGAGGGGCCAATGAGCAGTTCTTC
v_call: TRBV20-1; d_call: TRBD2; clone_size: few; j_call: TRBJ2-3; cdr3_aa: CSAPLAGASDTQYF; cdr3_nt: TGCAGTGCGCCACTAGCGGGGGCCTCAGATACGCAGTATTTT
v_call: TRBV12-3/TRBV12-4; d_call: NA; clone_size: few; j_call: TRBJ2-1; cdr3_aa: CASSLPGSYNEQFF; cdr3_nt: TGTGCCAGCAGTTTACCAGGGTCCTACAATGAGCAGTTCTTC
v_call: TRBV3-1; d_call: TRBD2; clone_size: few; j_call: TRBJ2-7; cdr3_aa: CASSQRVAGGSYEQYF; cdr3_nt: TGTGCCAGCAGCCAACGTGTAGCGGGGGGATCCTACGAGCAGTACTTC
v_call: TRBV24-1; d_call: NA; clone_size: once; j_call: TRBJ2-1; cdr3_aa: CASAGRDNEQFF; cdr3_nt: TGTGCCTCAGCGGGCAGAGACAATGAGCAGTTCTTC
v_call: TRBV20-1; d_call: TRBD2; clone_size: NA; j_call: TRBJ2-7; cdr3_aa: CSASMLAGVYEQYF; cdr3_nt: TGCAGTGCTAGTATGCTAGCGGGAGTCTACGAGCAGTACTTC
v_call: TRBV5-1; d_call: NA; clone_size: NA; j_call: TRBJ1-4; cdr3_aa: CASSLGGLDEKLFF; cdr3_nt: TGCGCCAGCAGCTTGGGGGGATTGGATGAAAAACTGTTTTTT
v_call: TRBV20-1; d_call: TRBD2; clone_size: NA; j_call: TRBJ2-4; cdr3_aa: CSARLAGDKNIQYF; cdr3_nt: TGCAGTGCTAGACTAGCGGGAGACAAAAACATTCAGTACTTC
v_call: TRBV29-1; d_call: NA; clone_size: once; j_call: TRBJ1-2; cdr3_aa: CSVDRVFTYGYTF; cdr3_nt: TGCAGCGTTGACCGGGTCTTTACCTATGGCTACACCTTC
v_call: TRBV20-1; d_call: NA; clone_size: once; j_call: TRBJ2-3; cdr3_aa: CSARMTLPSTDTQYF; cdr3_nt: TGCAGTGCTAGAATGACGCTTCCTAGCACAGATACGCAGTATTTT
v_call: TRBV6-5; d_call: TRBD1; clone_size: NA; j_call: TRBJ2-7; cdr3_aa: CASTNTGTEAYEQYF; cdr3_nt: TGTGCCAGCACCAACACCGGGACAGAAGCCTACGAGCAGTACTTC
v_call: TRBV5-5; d_call: NA; clone_size: NA; j_call: TRBJ2-1; cdr3_aa: CASSLFGGGEQFF; cdr3_nt: TGTGCCAGCAGCTTGTTTGGAGGGGGAGAGCAGTTCTTC
v_call: TRBV4-2; d_call: NA; clone_size: once; j_call: TRBJ2-6; cdr3_aa: CASSQGKSGANVLTF; cdr3_nt: TGTGCCAGCAGCCAAGGAAAGTCTGGGGCCAACGTCCTGACTTTC
v_call: TRBV7-2; d_call: NA; clone_size: NA; j_call: TRBJ2-3; cdr3_aa: CASSLSGVTDTQYF; cdr3_nt: TGTGCCAGCAGCTTATCAGGTGTGACAGATACGCAGTATTTT
v_call: TRBV6-4; d_call: NA; clone_size: NA; j_call: TRBJ1-4; cdr3_aa: CASSDSIPQTNEKLFF; cdr3_nt: TGTGCCAGCAGTGACTCGATTCCCCAGACTAATGAAAAACTGTTTTTT
v_call: TRBV29-1; d_call: TRBD1; clone_size: few; j_call: TRBJ2-5; cdr3_aa: CSAGTGSVGETQYF; cdr3_nt: TGCAGCGCCGGGACAGGGAGTGTGGGGGAGACCCAGTACTTC
v_call: TRBV20-1; d_call: TRBD2; clone_size: NA; j_call: TRBJ2-1; cdr3_aa: CAASGNFGEQFF; cdr3_nt: TGCGCGGCTAGCGGGAATTTCGGTGAGCAGTTCTTC
v_call: TRBV5-1; d_call: TRBD2; clone_size: once; j_call: TRBJ2-1; cdr3_aa: CASRGRLAGEGHEQFF; cdr3_nt: TGCGCCAGCAGGGGAAGACTAGCGGGAGAAGGCCATGAGCAGTTCTTC
v_call: TRBV12-3/TRBV12-4; d_call: NA; clone_size: NA; j_call: TRBJ2-2; cdr3_aa: CASRSAGSGKSGELFF; cdr3_nt: TGTGCCAGCAGGTCCGCAGGGTCGGGGAAGTCCGGGGAGCTGTTTTTT
v_call: TRBV2; d_call: TRBD2; clone_size: NA; j_call: TRBJ2-3; cdr3_aa: CASRTSGGGITDTQYF; cdr3_nt: TGTGCCAGCAGGACTAGTGGGGGGGGGATCACAGATACGCAGTATTTT
v_call: TRBV6-1; d_call: TRBD2; clone_size: NA; j_call: TRBJ2-3; cdr3_aa: CASTRVAGSTDTQYF; cdr3_nt: TGTGCCAGCACCCGAGTAGCGGGATCGACAGATACGCAGTATTTT
v_call: TRBV5-4; d_call: TRBD2; clone_size: NA; j_call: TRBJ2-1; cdr3_aa: CASSFFLAGGPLDEQFF; cdr3_nt: TGTGCCAGCAGCTTCTTTTTAGCGGGGGGGCCGTTGGATGAGCAGTTCTTC
v_call: TRBV29-1; d_call: NA; clone_size: few; j_call: TRBJ2-1; cdr3_aa: CSVYQNEQFF; cdr3_nt: TGCAGCGTTTACCAGAATGAGCAGTTCTTC
v_call: TRBV20-1; d_call: TRBD1; clone_size: NA; j_call: TRBJ2-1; cdr3_aa: CSARGQGAENEQFF; cdr3_nt: TGCAGTGCTCGCGGACAGGGGGCAGAAAATGAGCAGTTCTTC
v_call: TRBV27; d_call: NA; clone_size: NA; j_call: TRBJ2-7; cdr3_aa: CASGVMGGGEQYF; cdr3_nt: TGTGCCAGCGGGGTGATGGGGGGAGGCGAGCAGTACTTC
v_call: TRBV7-9; d_call: NA; clone_size: NA; j_call: TRBJ2-1; cdr3_aa: CASSLDAGRNNEQFF; cdr3_nt: TGTGCCAGCAGCTTAGACGCGGGGCGGAACAATGAGCAGTTCTTC
v_call: TRBV2; d_call: NA; clone_size: NA; j_call: TRBJ2-7; cdr3_aa: CASSGFPGTGEQYF; cdr3_nt: TGTGCCAGCAGCGGGTTTCCAGGGACGGGCGAGCAGTACTTC
v_call: TRBV20-1; d_call: TRBD2; clone_size: NA; j_call: TRBJ2-5; cdr3_aa: CSAKRLAGGWGETQYF; cdr3_nt: TGCAGTGCTAAGCGCCTAGCGGGAGGGTGGGGGGAGACCCAGTACTTC
v_call: TRBV20-1; d_call: TRBD2; clone_size: NA; j_call: TRBJ2-7; cdr3_aa: CSVHSTSGYEQYF; cdr3_nt: TGCAGTGTCCACTCGACTAGCGGCTACGAGCAGTACTTC
v_call: TRBV20-1; d_call: NA; clone_size: few; j_call: TRBJ2-7; cdr3_aa: CSARGQYEQYF; cdr3_nt: TGCAGTGCTAGGGGGCAGTACGAGCAGTACTTC
v_call: TRBV29-1; d_call: NA; clone_size: NA; j_call: TRBJ2-4; cdr3_aa: CSVENQGSKNIQYF; cdr3_nt: TGCAGCGTTGAAAACCAGGGGTCAAAAAACATTCAGTACTTC
v_call: TRBV9; d_call: NA; clone_size: NA; j_call: TRBJ1-2; cdr3_aa: CASSPGGRIYGYTF; cdr3_nt: TGTGCCAGCAGCCCAGGTGGGAGAATCTATGGCTACACCTTC
v_call: TRBV27; d_call: NA; clone_size: few; j_call: TRBJ2-4; cdr3_aa: CASSYENIQYF; cdr3_nt: TGTGCCAGCAGTTATGAAAACATTCAGTACTTC
v_call: TRBV12-5; d_call: NA; clone_size: NA; j_call: TRBJ2-1; cdr3_aa: CASGLSLESPNEQFF; cdr3_nt: TGTGCTAGTGGTTTGAGCTTAGAGAGTCCAAATGAGCAGTTCTTC
v_call: TRBV29-1; d_call: NA; clone_size: NA; j_call: TRBJ1-1; cdr3_aa: CSAGYRFQNTEAFF; cdr3_nt: TGCAGCGCGGGATACAGGTTCCAAAACACTGAAGCCTTCTTT
v_call: TRBV21-1; d_call: NA; clone_size: NA; j_call: TRBJ2-5; cdr3_aa: CASSKVGRGRQETQYF; cdr3_nt: TGTGCCAGCAGCAAAGTCGGCAGGGGGCGGCAAGAGACCCAGTACTTC
v_call: TRBV20-1; d_call: NA; clone_size: NA; j_call: TRBJ1-4; cdr3_aa: CSAALGPVTNEKLFF; cdr3_nt: TGCAGTGCCGCGTTGGGGCCCGTAACTAATGAAAAACTGTTTTTT
v_call: TRBV7-2; d_call: TRBD2; clone_size: NA; j_call: TRBJ2-7; cdr3_aa: CASSHGLATEQYF; cdr3_nt: TGTGCCAGCAGCCACGGACTAGCGACCGAGCAGTACTTC
v_call: TRBV7-9; d_call: TRBD1; clone_size: NA; j_call: TRBJ2-1; cdr3_aa: CASSLGDRGRGNEQFF; cdr3_nt: TGTGCCAGCAGCTTAGGCGACAGGGGGCGCGGCAATGAGCAGTTCTTC
v_call: TRBV14; d_call: NA; clone_size: few; j_call: TRBJ2-7; cdr3_aa: CASSHTGEQYF; cdr3_nt: TGTGCCAGCAGCCATACAGGGGAGCAGTACTTC
v_call: TRBV10-3; d_call: TRBD1; clone_size: NA; j_call: TRBJ2-1; cdr3_aa: CAISTKQGADEQFF; cdr3_nt: TGTGCCATCAGTACCAAACAGGGGGCGGACGAGCAGTTCTTC
v_call: TRBV10-3; d_call: NA; clone_size: NA; j_call: TRBJ2-7; cdr3_aa: CAISELGSSYEQYF; cdr3_nt: TGTGCCATCAGTGAGTTAGGCAGCTCCTACGAGCAGTACTTC
v_call: TRBV15; d_call: TRBD1; clone_size: NA; j_call: TRBJ1-6; cdr3_aa: CATSRDWRQGDSPLHF; cdr3_nt: TGTGCCACCAGCAGAGATTGGCGACAGGGCGACTCACCCCTCCACTTT
v_call: TRBV7-8; d_call: NA; clone_size: few; j_call: TRBJ1-2; cdr3_aa: CASSPQPDTLYTF; cdr3_nt: TGTGCCAGCAGCCCTCAACCGGACACACTATACACCTTC
v_call: TRBV12-3/TRBV12-4; d_call: TRBD1; clone_size: NA; j_call: TRBJ1-2; cdr3_aa: CASSFGQGTSGYGYTF; cdr3_nt: TGTGCCAGCAGTTTTGGACAGGGAACGAGTGGCTATGGCTACACCTTC
v_call: TRBV6-2/TRBV6-3; d_call: NA; clone_size: NA; j_call: TRBJ2-2; cdr3_aa: CASSYSPNTGELFF; cdr3_nt: TGTGCCAGCAGTTACTCCCCGAACACCGGGGAGCTGTTTTTT
v_call: TRBV2; d_call: NA; clone_size: few; j_call: TRBJ1-2; cdr3_aa: CASSGGPNYGYTF; cdr3_nt: TGTGCCAGCAGCGGTGGTCCTAACTATGGCTACACCTTC
v_call: TRBV12-3/TRBV12-4; d_call: NA; clone_size: few; j_call: TRBJ2-3; cdr3_aa: CASSFDSSRLRSTDTQYF; cdr3_nt: TGTGCCAGCAGTTTTGACTCATCACGGCTCCGTAGCACAGATACGCAGTATTTT
v_call: TRBV5-1; d_call: TRBD2; clone_size: NA; j_call: TRBJ2-7; cdr3_aa: CASSSLSGRGSYEQYF; cdr3_nt: TGCGCCAGCAGCTCTCTTTCGGGGAGGGGCTCCTACGAGCAGTACTTC
v_call: TRBV7-8; d_call: NA; clone_size: NA; j_call: TRBJ1-4; cdr3_aa: CASSLAVGDATNEKLFF; cdr3_nt: TGTGCCAGCAGCTTAGCGGTCGGAGATGCAACTAATGAAAAACTGTTTTTT
v_call: TRBV7-8; d_call: NA; clone_size: few; j_call: TRBJ2-2; cdr3_aa: CASSHRGLRMGYGELFF; cdr3_nt: TGTGCCAGCAGCCACAGGGGACTGAGGATGGGTTACGGGGAGCTGTTTTTT
v_call: TRBV7-2; d_call: NA; clone_size: NA; j_call: TRBJ1-2; cdr3_aa: CASSSPGRIIYGYTF; cdr3_nt: TGTGCCAGCAGTTCCCCGGGACGGATTATCTATGGCTACACCTTC
v_call: TRBV12-3/TRBV12-4; d_call: NA; clone_size: NA; j_call: TRBJ2-7; cdr3_aa: CAGSLKGGVHEQYF; cdr3_nt: TGTGCCGGCAGTTTGAAGGGAGGCGTACACGAGCAGTACTTC
v_call: TRBV6-4; d_call: TRBD1; clone_size: NA; j_call: TRBJ2-5; cdr3_aa: CASSPNRGRETQYF; cdr3_nt: TGTGCCAGCAGTCCCAACAGGGGTAGGGAGACCCAGTACTTC
v_call: TRBV20-1; d_call: NA; clone_size: few; j_call: TRBJ2-2; cdr3_aa: CSATVPTGTGELFF; cdr3_nt: TGCAGTGCTACCGTCCCGACTGGGACCGGGGAGCTGTTTTTT
v_call: TRBV7-3; d_call: NA; clone_size: few; j_call: TRBJ1-2; cdr3_aa: CASSTDRTNYGYTF; cdr3_nt: TGTGCCAGCAGCACTGACCGGACTAACTATGGCTACACCTTC